This TCR beta chain was recorded in a study of T cells in Graves' hyperthyroidism and ophthalmopathy. From RNA transcripts, TCR beta CDR3 regions were amplified. The HTBI primer set was used in a first-round RT-PCR of the TCR CDR3. TCRdb recomputed calls from the multiplex PCR reads with MiXCR, one row per CDR3 protein. The profile shows fewer than 900,000 distinct CDR3 sequences, roughly 20% of them singletons. This clonotype has just a few counts. The clonotype was recovered from a woman in her forties or fifties with Graves' hyperthyroidism that later progressed to Graves' ophthalmopathy. The sequencing sample was made of blood.

The CDR3 DNA follows: TGCAGCGTTCTTCTCCCCGCGACAGGGTCCTACGAGCAGTACTTC. Translation gives CSVLLPATGSYEQYF. This chain uses TRBV29-1 with TRBJ2-7, with 7 bases identical to TRBD1. The CDR3 consists of 15 residues. J gave up 1 base and V 5 bases, and 11 bases lay outside the gene matches. The germline gives CDR1 SQVTM, CDR2 ANQGSEA.